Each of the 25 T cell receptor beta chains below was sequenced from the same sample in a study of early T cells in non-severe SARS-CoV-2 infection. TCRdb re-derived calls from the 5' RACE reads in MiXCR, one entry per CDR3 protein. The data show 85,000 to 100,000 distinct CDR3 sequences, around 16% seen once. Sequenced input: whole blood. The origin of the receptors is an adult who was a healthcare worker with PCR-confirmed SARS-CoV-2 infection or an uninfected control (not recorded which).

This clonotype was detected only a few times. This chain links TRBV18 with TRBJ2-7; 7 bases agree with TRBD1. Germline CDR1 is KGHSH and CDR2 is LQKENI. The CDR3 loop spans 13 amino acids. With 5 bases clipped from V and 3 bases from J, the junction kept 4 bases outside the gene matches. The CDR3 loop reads CASSAGTDYEQYF. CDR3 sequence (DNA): TGTGCCAGCTCAGCCGGGACAGACTACGAGCAGTACTTC. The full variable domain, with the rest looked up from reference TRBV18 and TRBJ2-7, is NAGVMQNPRHLVRRRGQEARLRCSPMKGHSHVYWYRQLPEEGLKFMVYLQKENIIDESGMPKERFSAEFPKEGPSILRIQQVVRGDSAAYFCASSAGTDYEQYFGPGTRLTVT.

The CDR3 DNA is TGTGCCAGCAGCTTAGCGAGAGCGGCCGGGGAGCTGTTTTTT. This encodes CASSLARAAGELFF. The V and J genes are TRBV7-2 and TRBJ2-2; possibly TRBD2 for D (5 bases). The CDR3 contains 14 residues. Germline lookup yields CDR1 SGHTA and CDR2 FQGNSA. Trimming took off 0 bases at V and 6 bases at J, with 8 bases between the two ends.

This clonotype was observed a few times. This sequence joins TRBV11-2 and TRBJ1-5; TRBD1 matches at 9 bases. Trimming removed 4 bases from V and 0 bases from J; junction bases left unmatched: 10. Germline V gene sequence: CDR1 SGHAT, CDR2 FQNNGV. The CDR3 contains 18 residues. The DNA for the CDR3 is TGTGCCAGCAGCTCGCCGGGACAGGGTTGGGATAGCAATCAGCCCCAGCATTTT. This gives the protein CASSSPGQGWDSNQPQHF.

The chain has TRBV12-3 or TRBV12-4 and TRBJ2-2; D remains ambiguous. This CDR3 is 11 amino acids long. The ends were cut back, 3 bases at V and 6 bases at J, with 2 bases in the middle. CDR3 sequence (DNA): TGTGCCAGCAGTTTCCCCGGGGAGCTGTTTTTT. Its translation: CASSFPGELFF.

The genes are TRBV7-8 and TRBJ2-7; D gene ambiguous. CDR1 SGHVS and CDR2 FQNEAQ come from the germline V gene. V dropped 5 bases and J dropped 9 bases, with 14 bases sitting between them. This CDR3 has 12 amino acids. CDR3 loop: CASSNRAPGQYF. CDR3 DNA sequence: TGTGCCAGCAGCAACCGGGCCCCCGGGCAGTACTTC. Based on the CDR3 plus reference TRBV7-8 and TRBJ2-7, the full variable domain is GAGVSQSPRYKVAKRGQDVALRCDPISGHVSLFWYQQALGQGPEFLTYFQNEAQLDKSGLPSDRFFAERPEGSVSTLKIQRTQQEDSAVYLCASSNRAPGQYFGPGTRLTVT.

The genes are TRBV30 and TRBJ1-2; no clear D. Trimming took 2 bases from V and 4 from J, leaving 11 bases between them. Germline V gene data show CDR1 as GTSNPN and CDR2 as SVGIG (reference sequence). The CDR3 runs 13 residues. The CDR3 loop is CAWSYGEGYGYTF. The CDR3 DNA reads TGTGCCTGGAGTTATGGGGAGGGCTATGGCTACACCTTC.

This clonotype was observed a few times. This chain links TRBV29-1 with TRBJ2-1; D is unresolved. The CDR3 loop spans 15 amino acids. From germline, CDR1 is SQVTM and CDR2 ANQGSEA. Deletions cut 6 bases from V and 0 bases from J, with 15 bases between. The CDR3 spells CSVLIGWSSYNEQFF. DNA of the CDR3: TGCAGCGTCCTCATAGGATGGAGCTCCTACAATGAGCAGTTCTTC.

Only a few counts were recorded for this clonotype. DNA of the CDR3: TGTGCCAGCAGTGCGCCGGGACAGGGGGCAGGTGAAGCTTTCTTT. Amino acid sequence: CASSAPGQGAGEAFF. The chain is built from TRBV6-1 and TRBJ1-1; 12 bases are shared with TRBD1. The V and J ends lost 4 bases and 7 bases, in that order; junction bases with no gene match: 7. Germline V gene sequence: CDR1 MNHNS, CDR2 SASEGT. The CDR3 covers 15 residues.

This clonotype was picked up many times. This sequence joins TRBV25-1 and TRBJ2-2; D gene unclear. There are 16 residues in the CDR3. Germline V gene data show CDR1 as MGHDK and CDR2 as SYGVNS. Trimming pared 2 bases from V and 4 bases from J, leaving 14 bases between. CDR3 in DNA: TGTGCCAGCAGTGAAATGACGTCCTTAGGCACCGGGGAGCTGTTTTTT. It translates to CASSEMTSLGTGELFF. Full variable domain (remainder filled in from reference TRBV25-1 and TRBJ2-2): EADIYQTPRYLVIGTGKKITLECSQTMGHDKMYWYQQDPGMELHLIHYSYGVNSTEKGDLSSESTVSRIRTEHFPLTLESARPSHTSQYLCASSEMTSLGTGELFFGEGSRLTVL.

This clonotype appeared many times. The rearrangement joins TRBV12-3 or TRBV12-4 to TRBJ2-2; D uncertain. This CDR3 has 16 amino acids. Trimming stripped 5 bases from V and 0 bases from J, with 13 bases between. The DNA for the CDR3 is TGTGCCAGCAGTACTCGACACGCCCCGAACACCGGGGAGCTGTTTTTT. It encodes CASSTRHAPNTGELFF.

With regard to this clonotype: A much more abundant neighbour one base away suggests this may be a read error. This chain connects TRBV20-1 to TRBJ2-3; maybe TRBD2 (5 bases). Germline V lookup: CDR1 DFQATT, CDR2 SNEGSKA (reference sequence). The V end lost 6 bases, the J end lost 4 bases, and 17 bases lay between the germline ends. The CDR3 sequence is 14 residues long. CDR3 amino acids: CSARERISADTQYF. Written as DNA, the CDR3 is TGCAGTGCCCGCGAGCGGATAAGCGCAGATACGCAGTATTTT.

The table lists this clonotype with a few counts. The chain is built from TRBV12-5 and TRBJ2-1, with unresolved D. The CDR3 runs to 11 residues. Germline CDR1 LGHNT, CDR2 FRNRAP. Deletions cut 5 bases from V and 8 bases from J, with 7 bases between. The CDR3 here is CASGMGYEQFF. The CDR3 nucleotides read TGTGCTAGTGGTATGGGGTATGAGCAGTTCTTC.

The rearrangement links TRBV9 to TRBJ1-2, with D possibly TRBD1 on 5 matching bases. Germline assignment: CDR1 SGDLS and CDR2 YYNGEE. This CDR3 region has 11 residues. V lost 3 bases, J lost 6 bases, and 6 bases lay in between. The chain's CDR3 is CASSATDGYTF. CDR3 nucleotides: TGTGCCAGCAGCGCGACAGATGGCTACACCTTC. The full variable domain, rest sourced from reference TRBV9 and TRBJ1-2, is DSGVTQTPKHLITATGQRVTLRCSPRSGDLSVYWYQQSLDQGLQFLIQYYNGEERAKGNILERFSAQQFPDLHSELNLSSLELGDSALYFCASSATDGYTFGSGTRLTVV.

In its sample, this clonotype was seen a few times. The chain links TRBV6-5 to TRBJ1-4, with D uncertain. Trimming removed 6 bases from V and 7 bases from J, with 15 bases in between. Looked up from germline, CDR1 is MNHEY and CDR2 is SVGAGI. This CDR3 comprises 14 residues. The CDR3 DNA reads TGTGCCAGCAGCGAAGGCCGCCTGGTTGAAAAACTGTTTTTT. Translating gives CASSEGRLVEKLFF.

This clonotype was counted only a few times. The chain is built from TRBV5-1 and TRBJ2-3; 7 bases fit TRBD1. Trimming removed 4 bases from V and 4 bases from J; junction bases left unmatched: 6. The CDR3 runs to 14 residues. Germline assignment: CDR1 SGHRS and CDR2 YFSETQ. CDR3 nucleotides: TGCGCCAGCAGCGCAAACACAGGGGCAGATACGCAGTATTTT. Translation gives CASSANTGADTQYF.

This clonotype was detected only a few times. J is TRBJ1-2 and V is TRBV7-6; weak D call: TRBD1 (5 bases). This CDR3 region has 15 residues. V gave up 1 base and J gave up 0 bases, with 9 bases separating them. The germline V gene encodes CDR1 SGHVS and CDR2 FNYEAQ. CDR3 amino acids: CASSLEGLANYGYTF. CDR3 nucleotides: TGTGCCAGCAGCTTAGAGGGACTGGCTAACTATGGCTACACCTTC.

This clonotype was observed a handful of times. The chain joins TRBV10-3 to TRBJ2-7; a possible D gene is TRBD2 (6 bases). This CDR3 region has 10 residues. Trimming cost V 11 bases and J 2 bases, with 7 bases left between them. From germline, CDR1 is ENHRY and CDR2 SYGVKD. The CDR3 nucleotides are TGTGCCGCGGGAACCTACGAGCAGTACTTC. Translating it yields CAAGTYEQYF.

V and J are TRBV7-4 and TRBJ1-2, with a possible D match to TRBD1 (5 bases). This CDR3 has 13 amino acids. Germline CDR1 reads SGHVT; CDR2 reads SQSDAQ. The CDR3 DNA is TGTGCTAGAGTCGGCAGGGTCGTTTGGGGCTACACCTTC. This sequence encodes CARVGRVVWGYTF. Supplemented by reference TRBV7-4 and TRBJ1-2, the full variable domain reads GAGVSQSPRYKVAKRGRDVALRCDSISGHVTLYWYRQTLGQGSEVLTYSQSDAQRDKSGRPSGRFSAERPERSVSTLKIQRTEQGDSAVYLCARVGRVVWGYTFGSGTRLTVV.

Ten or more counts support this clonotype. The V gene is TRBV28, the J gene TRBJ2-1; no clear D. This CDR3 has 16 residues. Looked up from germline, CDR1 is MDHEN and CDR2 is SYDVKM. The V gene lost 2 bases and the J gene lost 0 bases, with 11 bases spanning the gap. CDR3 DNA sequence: TGTGCCAGCAGTTTAACGGGCTCCCGCTCCTACAATGAGCAGTTCTTC. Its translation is CASSLTGSRSYNEQFF. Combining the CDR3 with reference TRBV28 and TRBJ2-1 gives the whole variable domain DVKVTQSSRYLVKRTGEKVFLECVQDMDHENMFWYRQDPGLGLRLIYFSYDVKMKEKGDIPEGYSVSREKKERFSLILESASTNQTSMYLCASSLTGSRSYNEQFFGPGTRLTVL.

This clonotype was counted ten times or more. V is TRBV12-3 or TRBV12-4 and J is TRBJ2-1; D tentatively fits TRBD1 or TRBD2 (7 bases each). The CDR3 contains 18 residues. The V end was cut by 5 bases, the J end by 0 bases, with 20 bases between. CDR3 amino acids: CASSPTGRGTVSYNEQFF. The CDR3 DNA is TGTGCCAGCAGTCCGACAGGGAGGGGCACTGTCTCCTACAATGAGCAGTTCTTC.

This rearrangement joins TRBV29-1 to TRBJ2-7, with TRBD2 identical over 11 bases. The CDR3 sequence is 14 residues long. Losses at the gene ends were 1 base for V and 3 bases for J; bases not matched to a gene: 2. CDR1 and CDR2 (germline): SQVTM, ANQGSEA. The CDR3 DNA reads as TGCAGCGTTGAAGCCGGGACTAGCGGCTACGAGCAGTACTTC. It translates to CSVEAGTSGYEQYF.

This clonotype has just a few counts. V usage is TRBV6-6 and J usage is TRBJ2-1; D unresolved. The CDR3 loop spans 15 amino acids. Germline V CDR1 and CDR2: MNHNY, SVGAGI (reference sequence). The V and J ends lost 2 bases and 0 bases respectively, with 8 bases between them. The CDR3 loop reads CASSYAGRSYNEQFF. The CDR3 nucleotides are TGTGCCAGCAGTTACGCAGGACGCTCCTACAATGAGCAGTTCTTC.

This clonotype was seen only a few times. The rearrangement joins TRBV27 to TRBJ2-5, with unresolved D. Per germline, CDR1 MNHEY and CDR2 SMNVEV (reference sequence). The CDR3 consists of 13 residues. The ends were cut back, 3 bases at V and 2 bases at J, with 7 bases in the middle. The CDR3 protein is CASSFAQQETQYF. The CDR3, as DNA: TGTGCCAGCAGTTTCGCGCAGCAAGAGACCCAGTACTTC.

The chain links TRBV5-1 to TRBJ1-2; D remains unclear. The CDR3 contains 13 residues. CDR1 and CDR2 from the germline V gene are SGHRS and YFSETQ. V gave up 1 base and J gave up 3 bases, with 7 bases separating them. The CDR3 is CASSLSQDYGYTF. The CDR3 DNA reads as TGCGCCAGCAGCTTGTCTCAAGACTATGGCTACACCTTC.

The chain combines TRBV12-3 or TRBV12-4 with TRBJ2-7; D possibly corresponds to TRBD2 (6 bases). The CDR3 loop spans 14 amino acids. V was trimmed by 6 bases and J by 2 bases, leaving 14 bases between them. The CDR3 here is CASRARDSTYEQYF. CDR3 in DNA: TGTGCCAGCAGAGCGAGGGACTCAACCTACGAGCAGTACTTC.